These 8 T cell receptor beta chains were sequenced from one sample in a study of cytomegalovirus exposure and HLA in healthy donors. Clones were read by immunoSEQ multiplex PCR, and TCRdb kept only the in-frame ones, dropping some. The data show 80,000 to 95,000 clones, approximately 96% seen once. Sequencing input: PBMCs. Receptors originate from a woman in her late teens or twenties in good health and CMV-seronegative.

The chain recombines TRBV5-1 with TRBJ1-3, with 7 bases identical to TRBD1. The CDR3 runs 17 residues. V trimming: 3 bases; J trimming: 0 bases; junction bases outside the gene matches: 9. Germline CDR1 is SGHRS and CDR2 is YFSETQ. CDR3 coding DNA: TGCGCCAGCAGCTCCGCTGCTACAGGGGTCTCTGGAAACACCATATATTTT. This sequence encodes CASSSAATGVSGNTIYF.

V and J are TRBV14 and TRBJ1-2, with D perhaps TRBD1 (6 bases). Germline CDR1 and CDR2: SGHDN and FVKESK. V lost 8 bases, J lost 4 bases, and 17 bases lay in between. This CDR3 comprises 14 residues. The CDR3 nucleotides read TGTGCCAGCCGAGAATCAGGGGAATTCTATGGCTACACCTTC. It specifies CASRESGEFYGYTF.

This chain links TRBV5-1 with TRBJ2-7; 7 positions match TRBD2. Germline assignment: CDR1 SGHRS and CDR2 YFSETQ. CDR3 size: 13 residues. J lost 7 bases, V lost 2 bases, and 6 bases had no gene match. The CDR3, as DNA: TGCGCCAGCAGCTTTGGGGGGGAGTGGGAGCAGTACTTC. It is translated as CASSFGGEWEQYF.

The rearrangement uses TRBV2 and TRBJ2-2, with 7 bases matching TRBD1. J gave up 4 bases and V 0 bases, and 14 bases lay outside the gene matches. The germline CDR1 and CDR2 sequences are SNHLY and FYNNEI. The length of the CDR3 is 19 residues. Here the CDR3 DNA reads TGTGCCAGCAGTGAAGCCCCTAGCCAAACGACAGGGACCACCGGGGAGCTGTTTTTT. Residues: CASSEAPSQTTGTTGELFF.

The chain couples TRBV28 to TRBJ2-7; D is perhaps TRBD2 (6 bases). Germline-derived CDR1 and CDR2 are MDHEN and SYDVKM. Trimming left V 3 bases short and J 5 bases short, with 8 bases between. This CDR3 contains 12 residues. DNA of the CDR3: TGTGCCAGCAGTTTGCGGGGTGACGAGCAGTACTTC. It translates to CASSLRGDEQYF.

This sequence joins TRBV28 and TRBJ1-1; 9 bases fit TRBD1. CDR1 and CDR2 from the germline V gene are MDHEN and SYDVKM. J gave up 4 bases and V 0 bases, and 3 bases lay outside the gene matches. The length of the CDR3 is 15 residues. CDR3 in amino acids: CASSLWTTGGTEAFF. As DNA, the CDR3 is TGTGCCAGCAGTTTATGGACGACAGGGGGCACTGAAGCTTTCTTT.

V usage is TRBV6-5 and J usage is TRBJ1-4; unclear D gene. The V end lost 2 bases, the J end lost 0 bases, and 10 bases lay between the germline ends. The CDR3 length is 16 residues. The germline V gene has CDR1 MNHEY and CDR2 SVGAGI. CDR3 nucleotide sequence: TGTGCCAGCAGTTACGGTTCACCGGCAACTAATGAAAAACTGTTTTTT. Amino acids: CASSYGSPATNEKLFF.

The rearrangement links TRBV19 to TRBJ1-5; D is uncertain. The CDR3 is 13 amino acids. Germline V CDR1 and CDR2: LNHDA, SQIVND (reference sequence). The V end lost 3 bases, the J end lost 6 bases, and 9 bases lay between the germline ends. The CDR3 nucleotides are TGTGCCAGTAGTATTTCGTTAATTCAGCCCCAGCATTTT. The encoded protein is CASSISLIQPQHF. The full variable domain, rest sourced from reference TRBV19 and TRBJ1-5, is DGGITQSPKYLFRKEGQNVTLSCEQNLNHDAMYWYRQDPGQGLRLIYYSQIVNDFQKGDIAEGYSVSREKKESFPLTVTSAQKNPTAFYLCASSISLIQPQHFGDGTRLSIL.